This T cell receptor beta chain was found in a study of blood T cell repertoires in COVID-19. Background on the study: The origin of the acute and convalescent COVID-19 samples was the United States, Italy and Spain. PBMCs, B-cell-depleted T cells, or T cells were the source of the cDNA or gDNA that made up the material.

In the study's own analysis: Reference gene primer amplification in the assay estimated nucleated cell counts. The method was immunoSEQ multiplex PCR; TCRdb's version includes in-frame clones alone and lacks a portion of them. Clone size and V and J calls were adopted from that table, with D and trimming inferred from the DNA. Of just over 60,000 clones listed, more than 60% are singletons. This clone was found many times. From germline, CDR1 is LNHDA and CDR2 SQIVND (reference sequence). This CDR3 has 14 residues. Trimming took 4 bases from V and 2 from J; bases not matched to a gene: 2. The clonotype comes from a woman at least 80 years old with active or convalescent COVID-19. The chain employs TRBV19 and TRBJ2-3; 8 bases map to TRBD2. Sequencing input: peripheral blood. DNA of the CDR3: TGTGCCAGTAGTAGCGGGGGGCACACAGATACGCAGTATTTT. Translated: CASSSGGHTDTQYF.